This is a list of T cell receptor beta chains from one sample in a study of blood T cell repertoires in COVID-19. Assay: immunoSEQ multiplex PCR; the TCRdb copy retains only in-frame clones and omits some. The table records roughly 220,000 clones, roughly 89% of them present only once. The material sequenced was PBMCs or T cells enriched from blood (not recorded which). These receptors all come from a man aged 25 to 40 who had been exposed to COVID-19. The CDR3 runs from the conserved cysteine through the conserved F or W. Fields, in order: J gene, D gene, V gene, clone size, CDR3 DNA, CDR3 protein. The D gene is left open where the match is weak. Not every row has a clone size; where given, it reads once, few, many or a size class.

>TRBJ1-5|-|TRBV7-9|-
TGTGCCAGCAGCCCTGACCCAGGGAAGGTGGGCAATCAGCCCCAGCATTTT
CASSPDPGKVGNQPQHF
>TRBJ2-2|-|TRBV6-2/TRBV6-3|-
TGTGCCAGCAGTTACAACCCCCGAGTAAACACCGGGGAGCTGTTTTTT
CASSYNPRVNTGELFF
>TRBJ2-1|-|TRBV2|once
TGTGCCAGCAGCCAAACGACAGGTACCGGTGAGCAGTTCTTC
CASSQTTGTGEQFF
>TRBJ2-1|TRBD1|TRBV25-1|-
TGTGCCAGCAGTGTCAGGGGGTTTTCCAATGAGCAGTTCTTC
CASSVRGFSNEQFF
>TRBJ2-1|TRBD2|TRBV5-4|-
TGTGCCAGCAGCTCGCCAACTAGCGGGGGGTTATCCTACAATGAGCAGTTCTTC
CASSSPTSGGLSYNEQFF
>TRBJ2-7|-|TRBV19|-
TGTGCCAGTAGTGGAGCCTTCTCTACCTACGAGCAGTACTTC
CASSGAFSTYEQYF
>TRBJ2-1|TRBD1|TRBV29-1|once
TGTGGCAGGGACAGCTACAATGAGCAGTTCTTC
CGRDSYNEQFF
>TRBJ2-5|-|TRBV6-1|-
TGTGCCAGCAGTGACCCCGGGGGTGAGACCCAGTACTTC
CASSDPGGETQYF
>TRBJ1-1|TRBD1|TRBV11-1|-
TGTGCCAGCAGCTCTAAATACAGGGGGCTGAACACTGAAGCTTTCTTT
CASSSKYRGLNTEAFF
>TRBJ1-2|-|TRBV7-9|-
TGTGCCAGCAGCCCAGGAGGCTCTTACAGGGACTATGGCTACACCTTC
CASSPGGSYRDYGYTF
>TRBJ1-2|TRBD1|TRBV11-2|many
TGTGCCAGCAGCCGAACCCAGACAGGGGGGAACTATGGCTACACCTTC
CASSRTQTGGNYGYTF
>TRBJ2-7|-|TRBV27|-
TGTGCCAGCAGATTCCGGGGCGAGCAGTACTTC
CASRFRGEQYF
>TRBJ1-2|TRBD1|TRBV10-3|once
TGTGCCATCAGTGATTCCCTGGGACAGGGGTTGTCCTATTATGGCTACACCTTC
CAISDSLGQGLSYYGYTF
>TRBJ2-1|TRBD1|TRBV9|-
TGTGCCAGCAGCCTAGGGACAGGATACAATGAGCAGTTCTTC
CASSLGTGYNEQFF
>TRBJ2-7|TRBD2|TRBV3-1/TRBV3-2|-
TGTGCCAGCAGTCCGACTAGCGGGGGGGTTTACGAGCAGTACTTC
CASSPTSGGVYEQYF
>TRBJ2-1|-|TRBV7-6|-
TGTGCCAGCAGCTCCGACCCAGGACAAAACAATGAGCAGTTCTTC
CASSSDPGQNNEQFF
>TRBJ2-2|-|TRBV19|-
TGTGCCAGTACGACAGGTCCTGGGGAGCTGTTTTTT
CASTTGPGELFF
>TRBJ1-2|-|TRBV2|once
TGTGCCAGCAGTGAATATACGGCTAACTATGGCTACACCTTC
CASSEYTANYGYTF
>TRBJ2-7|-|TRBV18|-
TGTGCCAGCTCACCACTGACAGGAGAATCCTACGAGCAGTACTTC
CASSPLTGESYEQYF
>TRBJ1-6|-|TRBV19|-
TGTGCCAGTAGGGCAGAGGAGTTTGCTTCACCCCTCCACTTT
CASRAEEFASPLHF
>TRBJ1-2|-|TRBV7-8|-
TGTGCCAGCAGCCAAGCGCGGGGAAATTCGATAGGCTACACCTTC
CASSQARGNSIGYTF
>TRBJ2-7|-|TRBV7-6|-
TGTGCCAGCAGCTTAGCGGAGGGAATCTACGAGCAGTACTTC
CASSLAEGIYEQYF
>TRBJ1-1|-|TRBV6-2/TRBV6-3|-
TGTGCCAGCAGTGCGCGAGGACAGCCTGAAGCTTTCTTT
CASSARGQPEAFF
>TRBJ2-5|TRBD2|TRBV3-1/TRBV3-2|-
TGTGCCAGCAATTGGGAAACCATTAGCGGGGGGATTGAGACCCAGTACTTC
CASNWETISGGIETQYF
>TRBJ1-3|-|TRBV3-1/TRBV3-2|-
TGTGCCAGCATCGACTGGGCTGGAAACACCATATATTTT
CASIDWAGNTIYF
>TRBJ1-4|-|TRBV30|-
TGTGCCTGTCATAGAACAGGGTCCAGTGAAAAACTGTTTTTT
CACHRTGSSEKLFF